Listed below are T cell receptor beta chains from one sample, sequenced in a study of regulatory T cells in long-lasting Graves disease. TCRdb ran MiXCR on the multiplex PCR reads and lists one entry per CDR3 protein. The sample yields around 480,000 distinct CDR3 sequences, about 16% seen once. Another study also made use of these data, one on T cells in Graves' hyperthyroidism and ophthalmopathy.

Sequencing was performed on peripheral blood mononuclear cells (PBMCs), taken at new diagnosis, from a patient treated with antithyroid drugs. The receptors originated from a woman aged 40 to 65 with Graves disease. CDR3s include the opening cysteine and the closing phenylalanine or tryptophan. D genes are given only for firm matches. A row's size may be missing; if present it is once, few, many or a size class.

CDR3 length	J gene	clone size	V gene	D gene	CDR3 protein	CDR3 DNA
16	TRBJ1-1	many	TRBV9	NA	CASSPGGAGRNTEAFF	TGTGCCAGCAGCCCGGGGGGGGCAGGGAGGAACACTGAAGCTTTCTTT
15	TRBJ2-2	NA	TRBV12-3/TRBV12-4	TRBD2	CASRAGDPYTGELFF	TGTGCCAGCAGGGCGGGGGACCCATACACCGGGGAGCTGTTTTTT
11	TRBJ1-2	few	TRBV2	NA	CASSSPQRYTF	TGTGCCAGCAGCAGCCCGCAGCGCTACACCTTC
15	TRBJ2-3	NA	TRBV6-9	TRBD2	CASSSLAGGGDTQYF	TGTGCCAGCAGTTCGCTAGCGGGAGGGGGCGATACGCAGTATTTT
15	TRBJ2-1	many	TRBV10-3	TRBD2	CAISGSGTTYNEQFF	TGTGCCATCAGTGGGTCTGGGACTACCTACAATGAGCAGTTCTTC
15	TRBJ2-5	few	TRBV5-8	NA	CASSQRQLAWETQYF	TGTGCCAGCAGCCAAAGACAACTAGCTTGGGAGACCCAGTACTTC
14	TRBJ1-2	many	TRBV12-3/TRBV12-4	NA	CTSSLAGLLYGYTF	TGTACCAGCAGTTTGGCAGGACTTCTTTATGGCTACACCTTC
13	TRBJ2-1	NA	TRBV6-1	NA	CASSRPPDNEQFF	TGTGCCAGCAGTAGGCCACCTGACAATGAGCAGTTCTTC
15	TRBJ1-3	many	TRBV30	NA	CAWSPKISSGNTIYF	TGTGCCTGGAGTCCCAAGATCAGCTCTGGAAACACCATATATTTT
11	TRBJ2-7	few	TRBV10-3	TRBD2	CATLSGREQYF	TGTGCCACCCTGAGCGGGAGAGAGCAGTACTTC
15	TRBJ2-1	NA	TRBV18	TRBD2	CASSPAGTRGNEQFF	TGTGCCAGCTCACCGGCCGGGACTAGGGGCAATGAGCAGTTCTTC
15	TRBJ2-7	many	TRBV15	NA	CATSGTGPGPYEQYF	TGTGCCACCAGCGGGACGGGCCCCGGCCCCTACGAGCAGTACTTC
16	TRBJ1-1	many	TRBV28	NA	CASSFPLGAGVAEAFF	TGTGCCAGCAGTTTCCCCCTGGGGGCGGGTGTCGCTGAAGCTTTCTTT
13	TRBJ1-6	many	TRBV7-2	TRBD1	CARGGQDNSPLHF	TGTGCCCGGGGGGGACAGGATAATTCACCCCTCCACTTT
12	TRBJ1-4	many	TRBV7-2	NA	CASRRTNEKLFF	TGTGCCAGCAGGAGGACTAATGAAAAACTGTTTTTT
15	TRBJ1-5	many	TRBV12-3/TRBV12-4	NA	CASSLVGTVNQPQHF	TGTGCCAGCAGTTTGGTCGGGACGGTCAATCAGCCCCAGCATTTT
14	TRBJ1-4	many	TRBV5-1	NA	CASSLTTNNEKLFF	TGCGCCAGCAGCTTGACGACAAATAATGAAAAACTGTTTTTT
13	TRBJ2-5	few	TRBV7-9	NA	CASSFGQSETQYF	TGTGCCAGCAGCTTCGGACAGTCGGAGACCCAGTACTTC
13	TRBJ2-1	few	TRBV18	NA	CASSPVGDNEQFF	TGTGCCAGCTCACCGGTCGGTGACAATGAGCAGTTCTTC
12	TRBJ1-2	NA	TRBV6-1	NA	CASRQDTLGYTF	TGTGCCAGCAGGCAAGACACTTTAGGCTACACCTTC
16	TRBJ2-5	NA	TRBV5-8	NA	CASSPGSGAHQETQYF	TGTGCCAGCAGCCCCGGTTCCGGGGCCCACCAAGAGACCCAGTACTTC
13	TRBJ1-2	NA	TRBV10-3	NA	CAITGEGSYGYTF	TGTGCCATCACAGGGGAAGGGAGCTATGGCTACACCTTC
12	TRBJ1-1	NA	TRBV20-1	NA	CSAPILGTEAFF	TGCAGTGCCCCAATCCTGGGGACTGAAGCTTTCTTT
15	TRBJ1-5	many	TRBV12-3/TRBV12-4	NA	CASSSEGTDNQPQHF	TGTGCCAGCAGTTCGGAGGGGACGGACAATCAGCCCCAGCATTTT